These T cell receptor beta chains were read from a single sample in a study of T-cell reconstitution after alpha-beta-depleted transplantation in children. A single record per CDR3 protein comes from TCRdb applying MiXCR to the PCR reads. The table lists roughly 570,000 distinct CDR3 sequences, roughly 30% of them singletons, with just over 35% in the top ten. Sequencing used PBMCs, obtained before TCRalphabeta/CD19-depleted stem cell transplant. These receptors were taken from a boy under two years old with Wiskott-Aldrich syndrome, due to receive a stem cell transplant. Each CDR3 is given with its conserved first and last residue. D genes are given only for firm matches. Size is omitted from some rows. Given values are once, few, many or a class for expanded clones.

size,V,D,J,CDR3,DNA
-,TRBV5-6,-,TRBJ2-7,CASSFRDTSSYEQYF,TGTGCCAGCAGCTTCCGGGACACGAGCTCCTACGAGCAGTACTTC
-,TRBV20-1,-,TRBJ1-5,CSALSASNQPQHF,TGCAGTGCCCTTTCGGCTAGCAATCAGCCCCAGCATTTT
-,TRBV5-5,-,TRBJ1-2,CASSLGQISYGYTF,TGTGCCAGCAGCTTGGGACAGATCAGCTATGGCTACACCTTC
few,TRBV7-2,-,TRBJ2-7,CASSLGGRHSYEQYF,TGTGCCAGCAGCTTGGGCGGGCGACACTCCTACGAGCAGTACTTC
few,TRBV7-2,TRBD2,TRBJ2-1,CASSSGLANKYNEQFF,TGTGCCAGCAGCTCCGGACTAGCGAATAAGTACAATGAGCAGTTCTTC
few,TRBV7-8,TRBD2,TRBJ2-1,CASSTRDYPLYNEQFF,TGTGCCAGCAGCACACGGGACTACCCACTATACAATGAGCAGTTCTTC
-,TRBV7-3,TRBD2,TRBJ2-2,CASSLTQAGWSGELFF,TGTGCCAGCAGCTTAACGCAAGCGGGATGGTCCGGGGAGCTGTTTTTT
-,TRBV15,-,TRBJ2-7,CATSRDSSYEQYF,TGTGCCACCAGCAGAGATAGCAGCTACGAGCAGTACTTC
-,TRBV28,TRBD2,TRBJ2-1,CASSLVAGDGNEQFF,TGTGCCAGCAGTTTAGTAGCGGGAGATGGCAATGAGCAGTTCTTC
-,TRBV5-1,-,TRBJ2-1,CASSSNYGPNEQFF,TGCGCCAGCAGCAGCAACTACGGACCTAATGAGCAGTTCTTC
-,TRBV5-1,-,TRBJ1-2,CASSLPRGGDTANYGYTF,TGCGCCAGCAGCTTGCCTCGGGGTGGGGACACAGCTAACTATGGCTACACCTTC
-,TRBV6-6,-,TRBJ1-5,CASSYSDVQPQHF,TGTGCCAGCAGTTACTCGGACGTTCAGCCCCAGCATTTT
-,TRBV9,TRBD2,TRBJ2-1,CASSVETSGRADSYNEQFF,TGTGCCAGCAGCGTAGAAACTAGCGGGAGGGCCGACTCCTACAATGAGCAGTTCTTC
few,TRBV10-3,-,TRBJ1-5,CAISEVRSQPQHF,TGTGCCATCAGTGAGGTTCGGAGTCAGCCCCAGCATTTT
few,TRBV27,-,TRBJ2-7,CASSLSAIPTYEQYF,TGTGCCAGCAGTTTATCGGCTATACCTACCTACGAGCAGTACTTC
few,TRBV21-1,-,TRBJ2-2,CASSKDPRRELFF,TGTGCCAGCAGCAAAGACCCCCGGAGGGAGCTGTTTTTT
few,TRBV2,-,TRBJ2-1,CASSAEGPMNEQFF,TGTGCCAGCAGTGCGGAGGGCCCTATGAATGAGCAGTTCTTC
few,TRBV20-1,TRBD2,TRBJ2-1,CSASEIPGLAGHNEQFF,TGCAGTGCTAGTGAGATCCCGGGACTAGCGGGTCACAATGAGCAGTTCTTC
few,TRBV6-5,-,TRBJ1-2,CASSLGNGYTF,TGTGCCAGCAGTCTAGGGAATGGCTACACCTTC
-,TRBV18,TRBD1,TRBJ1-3,CASSPGTDSGNTIYF,TGTGCCAGCTCACCCGGGACAGACTCTGGAAACACCATATATTTT
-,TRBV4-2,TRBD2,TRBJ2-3,CASSQDWTSGAQDTQYF,TGTGCCAGCAGCCAAGATTGGACTAGCGGAGCCCAAGATACGCAGTATTTT
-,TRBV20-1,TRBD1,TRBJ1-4,CSARVEQGREKLFF,TGCAGTGCTAGAGTGGAACAGGGGAGGGAAAAACTGTTTTTT
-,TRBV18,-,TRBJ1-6,CASSPSVHGTGDSPLHF,TGTGCCAGCTCACCATCGGTTCACGGTACCGGCGATTCACCCCTCCACTTT
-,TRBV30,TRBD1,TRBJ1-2,CAWTGGNYGYTF,TGTGCCTGGACAGGGGGTAACTATGGCTACACCTTC
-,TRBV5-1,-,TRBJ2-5,CASSSQGWGETQYF,TGCGCCAGCAGCTCGCAGGGTTGGGGGGAGACCCAGTACTTC
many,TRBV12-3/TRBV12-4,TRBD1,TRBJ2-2,CASRLTGFDTGELFF,TGTGCCAGCAGGCTGACAGGGTTCGACACCGGGGAGCTGTTTTTT
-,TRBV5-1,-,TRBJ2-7,CASSLEPIRTYEQYF,TGCGCCAGCAGCTTGGAACCGATCCGGACCTACGAGCAGTACTTC
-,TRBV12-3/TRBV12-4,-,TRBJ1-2,CASRNRQVLTYGYTF,TGTGCCAGCAGGAACCGACAGGTCCTCACCTATGGCTACACCTTC
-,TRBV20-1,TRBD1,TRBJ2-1,CSARDLGQGNYNEQFF,TGCAGTGCTAGAGATCTGGGACAGGGTAATTACAATGAGCAGTTCTTC
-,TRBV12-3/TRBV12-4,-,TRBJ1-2,CASTTERSYGYTF,TGTGCCAGCACCACCGAACGAAGCTATGGCTACACCTTC
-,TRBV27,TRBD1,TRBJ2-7,CASKGDRDRDEQYF,TGTGCCTCCAAAGGGGACAGGGATCGAGACGAGCAGTACTTC
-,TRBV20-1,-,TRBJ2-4,CSAARSSNIQYF,TGCAGTGCTGCGAGGAGTAGCAACATTCAGTACTTC